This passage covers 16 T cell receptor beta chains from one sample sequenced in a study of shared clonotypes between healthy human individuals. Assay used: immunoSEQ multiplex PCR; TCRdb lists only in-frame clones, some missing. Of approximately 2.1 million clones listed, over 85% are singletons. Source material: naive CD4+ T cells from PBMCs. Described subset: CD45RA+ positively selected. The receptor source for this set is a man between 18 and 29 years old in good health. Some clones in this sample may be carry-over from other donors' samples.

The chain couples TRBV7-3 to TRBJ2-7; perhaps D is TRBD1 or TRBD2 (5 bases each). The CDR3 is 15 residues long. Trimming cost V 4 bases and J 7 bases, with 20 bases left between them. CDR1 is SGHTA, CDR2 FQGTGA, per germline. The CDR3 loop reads CASSSTGTRDQEQYF. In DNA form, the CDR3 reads TGTGCCAGCAGCTCGACCGGGACCAGAGACCAAGAGCAGTACTTC. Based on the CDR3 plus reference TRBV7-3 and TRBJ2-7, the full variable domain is GAGVSQTPSNKVTEKGKYVELRCDPISGHTALYWYRQSLGQGPEFLIYFQGTGAADDSGLPNDRFFAVRPEGSVSTLKIQRTERGDSAVYLCASSSTGTRDQEQYFGPGTRLTVT.

DNA of the CDR3: TGTGCCAGCAGTTCTGGGGCAGGGACCCTCCAGTACTTC. Its protein is CASSSGAGTLQYF. V usage is TRBV7-8 and J usage is TRBJ2-7; TRBD1 or TRBD2 may be the D gene (5 bases each). Trimming stripped 6 bases from V and 10 bases from J, with 19 bases between. Germline V lookup: CDR1 SGHVS, CDR2 FQNEAQ. CDR3 length: 13 residues.

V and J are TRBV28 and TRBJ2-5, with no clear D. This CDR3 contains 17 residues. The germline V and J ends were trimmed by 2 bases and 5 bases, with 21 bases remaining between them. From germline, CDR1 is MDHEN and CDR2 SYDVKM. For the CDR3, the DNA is TGTGCCAGCAGTTTACTCGTGGCGCCCGGCCCCCGCGAGACCCAGTACTTC. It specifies CASSLLVAPGPRETQYF.

In nucleotides, the CDR3 is TGTGCCAGTATGGCACTAGGGGGACTCAACACCGGGGAGCTGTTTTTT. The encoded protein is CASMALGGLNTGELFF. The chain is built from TRBV19 and TRBJ2-2; tentatively, D is TRBD1 or TRBD2 (6 bases each). V was cut by 7 bases and J by 2 bases, with 17 bases left in between. There are 16 residues in the CDR3. Germline CDR1 reads LNHDA; CDR2 reads SQIVND (reference sequence).

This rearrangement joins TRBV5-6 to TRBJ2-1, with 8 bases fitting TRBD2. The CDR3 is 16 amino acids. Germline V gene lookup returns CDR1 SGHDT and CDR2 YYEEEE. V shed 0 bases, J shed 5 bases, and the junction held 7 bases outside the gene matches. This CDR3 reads CASSLGTAGADNEQFF. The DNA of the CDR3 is TGTGCCAGCAGCTTGGGAACAGCGGGGGCCGACAATGAGCAGTTCTTC.

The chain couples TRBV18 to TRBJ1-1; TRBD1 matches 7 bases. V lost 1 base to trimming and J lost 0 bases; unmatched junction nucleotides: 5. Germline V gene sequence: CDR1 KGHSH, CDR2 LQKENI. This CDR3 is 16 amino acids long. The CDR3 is CASSPQQGSVNTEAFF. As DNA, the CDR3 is TGTGCCAGCTCACCACAACAGGGGAGCGTGAACACTGAAGCTTTCTTT.

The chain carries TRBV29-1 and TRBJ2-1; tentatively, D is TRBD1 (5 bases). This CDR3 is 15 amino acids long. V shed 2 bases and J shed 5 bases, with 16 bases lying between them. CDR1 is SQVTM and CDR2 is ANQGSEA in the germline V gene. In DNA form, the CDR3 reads TGCAGCGTTGAATTAGTGGTCAGGGCAAACAATGAGCAGTTCTTC. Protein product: CSVELVVRANNEQFF.

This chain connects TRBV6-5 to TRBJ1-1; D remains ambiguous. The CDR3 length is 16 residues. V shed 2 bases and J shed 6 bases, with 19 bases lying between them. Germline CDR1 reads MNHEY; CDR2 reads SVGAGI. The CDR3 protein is CASSYVPIEGGSEAFF. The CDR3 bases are TGTGCCAGCAGTTACGTCCCTATAGAAGGAGGTTCTGAAGCTTTCTTT.

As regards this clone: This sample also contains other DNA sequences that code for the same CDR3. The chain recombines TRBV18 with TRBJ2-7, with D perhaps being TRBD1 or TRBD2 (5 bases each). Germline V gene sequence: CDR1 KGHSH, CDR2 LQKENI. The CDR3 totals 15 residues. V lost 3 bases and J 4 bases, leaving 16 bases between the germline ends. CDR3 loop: CASSPGLAGTYEQYF. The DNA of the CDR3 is TGTGCCAGCTCACCCGGGCTAGCCGGGACGTACGAGCAGTACTTC.

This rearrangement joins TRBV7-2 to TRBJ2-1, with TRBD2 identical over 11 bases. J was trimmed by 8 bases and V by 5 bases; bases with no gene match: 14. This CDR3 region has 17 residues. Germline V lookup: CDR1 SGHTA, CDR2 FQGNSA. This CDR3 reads CASSTRTLAGGWDEQFF. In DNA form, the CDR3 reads TGTGCCAGCAGCACCCGAACCCTAGCGGGAGGCTGGGATGAGCAGTTCTTC.

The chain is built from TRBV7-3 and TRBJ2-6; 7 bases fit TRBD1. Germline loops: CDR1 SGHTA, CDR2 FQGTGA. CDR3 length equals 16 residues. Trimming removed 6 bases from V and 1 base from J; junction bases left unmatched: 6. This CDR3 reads CASSIYRGSGANVLTF. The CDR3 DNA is TGTGCCAGCAGTATCTACAGGGGATCTGGGGCCAACGTCCTGACTTTC.

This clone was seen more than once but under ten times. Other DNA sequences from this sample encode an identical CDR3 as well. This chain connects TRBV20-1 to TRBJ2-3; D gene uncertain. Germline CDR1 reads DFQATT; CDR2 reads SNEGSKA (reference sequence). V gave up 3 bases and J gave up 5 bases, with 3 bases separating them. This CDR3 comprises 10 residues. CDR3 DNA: TGCAGTGCTAGTAGAGATACGCAGTATTTT. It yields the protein CSASRDTQYF.

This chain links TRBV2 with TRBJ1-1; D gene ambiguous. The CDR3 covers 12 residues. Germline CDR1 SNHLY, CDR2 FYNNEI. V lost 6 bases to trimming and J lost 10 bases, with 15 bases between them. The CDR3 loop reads CASRREPSGAFF. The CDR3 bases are TGTGCCAGCAGGCGGGAACCCAGTGGAGCTTTCTTT. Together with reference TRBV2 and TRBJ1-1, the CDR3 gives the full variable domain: EPEVTQTPSHQVTQMGQEVILRCVPISNHLYFYWYRQILGQKVEFLVSFYNNEISEKSEIFDDQFSVERPDGSNFTLKIRSTKLEDSAMYFCASRREPSGAFFGQGTRLTVV.

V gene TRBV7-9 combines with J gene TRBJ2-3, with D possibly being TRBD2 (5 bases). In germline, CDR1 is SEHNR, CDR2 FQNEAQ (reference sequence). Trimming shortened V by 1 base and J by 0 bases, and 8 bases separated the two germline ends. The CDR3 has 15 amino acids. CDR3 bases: TGTGCCAGCAGCTTAGAAGGCGGGAGCACAGATACGCAGTATTTT. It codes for CASSLEGGSTDTQYF.

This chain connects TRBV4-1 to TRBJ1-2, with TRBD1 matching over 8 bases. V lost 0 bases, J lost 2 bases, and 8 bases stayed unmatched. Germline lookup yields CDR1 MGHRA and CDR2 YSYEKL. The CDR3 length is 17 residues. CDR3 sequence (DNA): TGCGCCAGCAGCCAAGATGGGACAGGAGGATCCAACTATGGCTACACCTTC. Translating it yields CASSQDGTGGSNYGYTF.

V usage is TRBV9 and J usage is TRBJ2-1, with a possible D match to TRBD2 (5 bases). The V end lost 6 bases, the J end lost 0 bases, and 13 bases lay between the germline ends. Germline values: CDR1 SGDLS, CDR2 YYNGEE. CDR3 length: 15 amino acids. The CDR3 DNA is TGTGCCAGCACGGGGTCGAGTGGCTCCTACAATGAGCAGTTCTTC. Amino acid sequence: CASTGSSGSYNEQFF.